This entry is about one TCR beta chain. The data derive from a study of T cell changes during pregnancy in multiple sclerosis. The CDR3 totals 14 residues. V gave up 7 bases and J gave up 1 base, with 11 bases separating them. CDR1 is MDHEN, CDR2 SYDVKM, per germline. Libraries were prepared by immunoSEQ multiplex PCR; TCRdb keeps only in-frame clonotypes and omits some of them. The table records some 59,000 clones, 90% of them present only once. The receptor's source is a female donor in good health, enrolled as a control in a pregnancy study. The chain recombines TRBV28 with TRBJ1-5, with D possibly TRBD1 on 6 matching bases. The specimen was peripheral blood, collected in the third trimester of pregnancy. CDR3 region: CASMGAPSNQPQHF. CDR3 coding DNA: TGTGCCAGCATGGGGGCACCAAGCAATCAGCCCCAGCATTTT.